The 30 T cell receptor beta chains below come from one sample, sequenced in a study of T-cell memory formation after mild COVID-19. Via MiXCR, TCRdb re-called the 5' RACE reads, giving one row per CDR3 protein. The sample records around 180,000 distinct CDR3 sequences, about a fifth being singletons. Material for sequencing was PBMCs or a T cell subset sorted from them (not recorded which). These receptors all stem from a young man who had mild COVID-19 (a few samples of this study predate the infection). Cell type and time point are not known.

This clonotype was observed at least ten times. V gene TRBV5-1 combines with J gene TRBJ1-1; maybe TRBD1 (6 bases). This CDR3 has 14 residues. Germline assignment: CDR1 SGHRS and CDR2 YFSETQ. The V end lost 5 bases, the J end lost 5 bases, and 16 bases lay between the germline ends. The CDR3 region has the DNA TGCGCCAGCAGATCCCTACAGGGTAGGACTGAAGCTTTCTTT. Its translation: CASRSLQGRTEAFF.

This clonotype came up a few times. This chain connects TRBV5-1 to TRBJ2-2; 8 nucleotides match TRBD2. V lost 6 bases to trimming and J lost 4 bases; unmatched junction nucleotides: 8. The germline V gene has CDR1 SGHRS and CDR2 YFSETQ. This CDR3 region has 15 residues. CDR3 loop: CASMGSGDRTGELFF. The CDR3 bases are TGCGCCAGCATGGGTAGCGGGGACCGCACCGGGGAGCTGTTTTTT.

Only a few counts were recorded for this clonotype. The chain recombines TRBV10-3 with TRBJ1-2; possible D gene TRBD1, 6 bases. V dropped 2 bases and J dropped 7 bases, with 11 bases sitting between them. This CDR3 contains 13 residues. CDR1 and CDR2 (germline): ENHRY, SYGVKD. The CDR3 here is CAISETLQGGYTF. The DNA for the CDR3 is TGTGCCATCAGTGAGACGTTACAGGGTGGCTACACCTTC.

The V call is TRBV12-3 or TRBV12-4, the J call TRBJ2-7; TRBD2 is a possible D gene (5 bases). This CDR3 has 14 amino acids. V was shortened by 2 bases and J by 3 bases, with 11 bases between the two germline ends. CDR3 sequence reads: CASSLSSANYEQYF. The CDR3 coding sequence is TGTGCCAGCAGTTTAAGTAGCGCAAACTACGAGCAGTACTTC.

The chain couples TRBV5-5 to TRBJ2-5, with D possibly TRBD1 on 5 matching bases. Germline V CDR1 and CDR2: SGHKS, YYEKEE (reference sequence). This CDR3 is built from 14 residues. V dropped 2 bases and J dropped 5 bases, with 13 bases sitting between them. The CDR3 region is CASSFRGPGETQYF. The CDR3 nucleotides are TGTGCCAGCAGCTTTAGAGGTCCAGGGGAGACCCAGTACTTC.

The rearrangement uses TRBV12-3 or TRBV12-4 and TRBJ1-2; D might be TRBD1 (6 bases). The CDR3 runs to 13 residues. V shed 5 bases and J shed 7 bases, with 14 bases lying between them. The CDR3 reads CASSNTGYSGYTF. For the CDR3, the DNA is TGTGCCAGCAGTAACACAGGGTATTCTGGCTACACCTTC.

In this sample, this clonotype turned up a few times. The rearrangement uses TRBV3-1 and TRBJ1-1; D unresolved. CDR1 and CDR2 from the germline V gene are LGHDT and YNNKEL (reference sequence). This CDR3 is 15 amino acids long. V was shortened by 8 bases and J by 1 base, with 17 bases between the two germline ends. CDR3 nucleotides: TGTGCCAGCCGCCCTCAATTGGCAGCGAACACTGAAGCTTTCTTT. The encoded protein is CASRPQLAANTEAFF.

In this sample, this clonotype turned up a few times. This sequence joins TRBV2 and TRBJ1-1, with D uncertain. From germline, CDR1 is SNHLY and CDR2 FYNNEI. V was pared by 7 bases and J by 6 bases, with 9 bases between. The CDR3 contains 11 residues. This CDR3 reads CASTLLAEAFF. CDR3 nucleotide sequence: TGTGCCAGCACCCTCCTGGCTGAAGCTTTCTTT.

This clonotype showed up just a few times. The chain recombines TRBV6-5 with TRBJ1-5, with TRBD1 matching over 9 bases. This CDR3 has 15 amino acids. The germline CDR1 and CDR2 sequences are MNHEY and SVGAGI. V lost 5 bases, J lost 9 bases, and 11 bases stayed unmatched. This CDR3 is CASSALGQGITPQHF. Written as DNA, the CDR3 is TGTGCCAGCAGTGCCTTGGGACAGGGCATAACGCCCCAGCATTTT.

This clonotype was counted only a few times. V and J are TRBV15 and TRBJ1-2; D call uncertain. The germline CDR1 and CDR2 sequences are LNHNV and YYDKDF (reference sequence). The CDR3 sequence is 12 residues long. Trimming cost V 0 bases and J 8 bases, with 7 bases left between them. CDR3 bases: TGTGCCACCAGCAGAGACGTTGGGGGCTACACCTTC. It encodes CATSRDVGGYTF.

This clonotype was observed a handful of times. V gene TRBV9 combines with J gene TRBJ1-4, with D possibly TRBD1 on 6 matching bases. The germline V gene has CDR1 SGDLS and CDR2 YYNGEE. V was trimmed by 7 bases and J by 7 bases, leaving 14 bases between them. The CDR3 is 13 amino acids. CDR3 coding DNA: TGTGCCAGCGCGGTGGGGGCTGGTGAAAAACTGTTTTTT. As protein: CASAVGAGEKLFF.

The sample holds a few counts of this clonotype. The chain employs TRBV5-1 and TRBJ2-3; TRBD1 matches 11 bases. Unmatched junction bases numbered 7, after V lost 0 bases and J lost 4 bases. The CDR3 covers 17 residues. The germline gives CDR1 SGHRS, CDR2 YFSETQ. Written as DNA, the CDR3 is TGCGCCAGCAGCTTGGCAGCCGGACAGGGGGCCGCAGATACGCAGTATTTT. As protein: CASSLAAGQGAADTQYF.

This clonotype was recorded a few times. V gene TRBV9 combines with J gene TRBJ1-3; no clear D. Germline CDR1 and CDR2: SGDLS and YYNGEE. Trimming took 0 bases from V and 8 from J, leaving 9 bases between them. This CDR3 spans 13 amino acids. CDR3 nucleotides: TGTGCCAGCAGCGTAGGTGCGGTAGACACCATATATTTT. It is translated as CASSVGAVDTIYF.

This chain joins TRBV28 and TRBJ2-7, with 9 bases identical to TRBD1. CDR1 and CDR2 from the germline V gene are MDHEN and SYDVKM. Trimming removed 5 bases from V and 0 bases from J; junction bases left unmatched: 23. The CDR3 has 21 residues. The CDR3 here is CASSPYPDRGTRLFSSYEQYV. CDR3 sequence (DNA): TGTGCCAGCAGTCCATACCCCGACAGGGGGACGAGACTCTTCAGCTCCTACGAGCAGTACGTC.

The chain has TRBV6-5 and TRBJ1-4; D is ambiguous. Germline V gene sequence: CDR1 MNHEY, CDR2 SVGAGI. CDR3 length: 14 residues. Trimming took off 8 bases at V and 0 bases at J, with 10 bases between the two ends. The CDR3 sequence is CASAAYATNEKLFF. CDR3 DNA: TGTGCCAGCGCGGCCTATGCAACTAATGAAAAACTGTTTTTT.

In this sample, this clonotype turned up a few times. V gene TRBV6-1 combines with J gene TRBJ1-3, with D possibly TRBD1 on 6 matching bases. The CDR3 consists of 13 residues. Germline V gene data show CDR1 as MNHNS and CDR2 as SASEGT. Between the trimmed V and J ends, which lost 4 bases and 4 bases, there was a span of 8 bases. In DNA, the CDR3 is TGTGCCAGCAGTGTGGACAGCGGAAACACCATATATTTT. This sequence encodes CASSVDSGNTIYF.

The CDR3 bases are TGTGCCAGCAAACTCTCTGGGGGACAGGGGTTCTTC. This encodes CASKLSGGQGFF. J is TRBJ2-1 and V is TRBV12-3 or TRBV12-4, with TRBD1 matching over 9 bases. Trimming at V came to 7 bases and at J to 15 bases, leaving 10 bases not matched to a gene. The CDR3 totals 12 residues.

The CDR3 loop is CATRGTAPNYGYTF. CDR3 coding DNA: TGTGCCACCAGAGGGACAGCTCCTAACTATGGCTACACCTTC. The chain is built from TRBV24-1 and TRBJ1-2; 7 nucleotides agree with TRBD1. The CDR3 loop spans 14 amino acids. Per germline, CDR1 KGHDR and CDR2 SFDVKD. The J segment lost 0 bases and the V segment lost 7 bases, leaving 4 bases of the junction unmatched.

The sample holds a few counts of this clonotype. J is TRBJ2-2 and V is TRBV5-1; D is unclear. Between the trimmed V and J ends, which lost 0 bases and 0 bases, there was a span of 12 bases. Germline V CDR1 and CDR2: SGHRS, YFSETQ. The CDR3 sequence is 17 residues long. This chain's CDR3 is CASSLGLAPANTGELFF. DNA for the CDR3: TGCGCCAGCAGCTTGGGTCTCGCGCCAGCGAACACCGGGGAGCTGTTTTTT.

This clonotype has only a few counts. The chain combines TRBV2 with TRBJ2-5; D gene unclear. The CDR3 length is 12 residues. The V end lost 2 bases, the J end lost 0 bases, and 1 base lay between the germline ends. Germline V gives CDR1 SNHLY, CDR2 FYNNEI. CDR3 sequence (DNA): TGTGCCAGCAGTGAATACCAAGAGACCCAGTACTTC. It encodes CASSEYQETQYF.

This clonotype was detected a few times. The CDR3 DNA is TGTGCCAGCAGCCCCCCGGGAGTCTTGTCGAACAATGAGCAGTTCTTC. It encodes CASSPPGVLSNNEQFF. The chain employs TRBV5-4 and TRBJ2-1; a weak D match, TRBD2 (6 bases). This CDR3 comprises 16 residues. V lost 4 bases and J lost 5, with 19 bases in between. The germline V gene encodes CDR1 SGHNT and CDR2 YYREEE (reference sequence). The full variable domain, its missing parts supplied by reference TRBV5-4 and TRBJ2-1, is ETGVTQSPTHLIKTRGQQVTLRCSSQSGHNTVSWYQQALGQGPQFIFQYYREEENGRGNFPPRFSGLQFPNYSSELNVNALELDDSALYLCASSPPGVLSNNEQFFGPGTRLTVL.

The rearrangement links TRBV18 to TRBJ2-1; D may be TRBD1 (6 bases). V lost 4 bases and J lost 8, with 15 bases in between. CDR1 KGHSH and CDR2 LQKENI come from the germline V gene. The CDR3 sequence is 14 residues long. As DNA, the CDR3 is TGTGCCAGCTCACTACAAACAGGGCATGATGAGCAGTTCTTC. This codes for CASSLQTGHDEQFF.

The chain combines TRBV5-1 with TRBJ1-1; the match to TRBD1 covers 7 bases. V trimming: 1 base; J trimming: 1 base; junction bases outside the gene matches: 4. The germline gives CDR1 SGHRS, CDR2 YFSETQ. The CDR3 is made up of 15 amino acids. The CDR3 nucleotides read TGCGCCAGCAGCTTGTTTGGACAGGAGAACACTGAAGCTTTCTTT. Amino acids: CASSLFGQENTEAFF.

There are a few counts of this clonotype. The CDR3 region has the DNA TGCGCCAGCAGCCCCGAGGCGGGTTCACCCCTCCACTTT. It specifies CASSPEAGSPLHF. J is TRBJ1-6 and V is TRBV5-1, with D hard to call. V shed 4 bases and J shed 9 bases, with 11 bases lying between them. This CDR3 comprises 13 residues. Germline CDR1 SGHRS, CDR2 YFSETQ.

This chain joins TRBV7-3 and TRBJ1-2, with D perhaps TRBD1 (5 bases). The CDR3 is 14 amino acids. The germline CDR1 and CDR2 sequences are SGHTA and FQGTGA. Trimming shortened V by 4 bases and J by 4 bases, and 13 bases separated the two germline ends. This CDR3 is CASSSAPGGYGYTF. In DNA form, the CDR3 reads TGTGCCAGCAGCTCCGCTCCGGGGGGCTATGGCTACACCTTC.

This clonotype came up a few times. This chain joins TRBV20-1 and TRBJ2-3; 9 nucleotides match TRBD2. The CDR3 covers 14 residues. The V and J ends lost 6 bases and 0 bases, in that order; junction bases with no gene match: 4. Germline V lookup: CDR1 DFQATT, CDR2 SNEGSKA (reference sequence). The CDR3 DNA reads as TGCAGTGCCCCGACTAGCGGCAGCACAGATACGCAGTATTTT. This codes for CSAPTSGSTDTQYF.

This rearrangement joins TRBV7-2 to TRBJ1-5; possible D gene TRBD1, 5 bases. The V end was cut by 5 bases, the J end by 5 bases, with 16 bases between. The CDR3 covers 15 residues. CDR1 and CDR2 (germline): SGHTA, FQGNSA. The CDR3, as DNA: TGTGCCAGCAGCAAATACCAGGGAATCGATCAGCCCCAGCATTTT. Its protein product is CASSKYQGIDQPQHF.

This clonotype was observed a few times. The CDR3 reads CSASISGGSNIQYF. The CDR3, as DNA: TGCAGTGCTAGTATTAGCGGGGGATCAAACATTCAGTACTTC. The rearrangement joins TRBV20-1 to TRBJ2-4; TRBD2 agrees at 9 bases. V lost 3 bases and J lost 6; bases outside the gene matches: 6. CDR1 is DFQATT and CDR2 is SNEGSKA in the germline V gene (reference sequence). This CDR3 spans 14 amino acids.

J is TRBJ2-5 and V is TRBV10-3; TRBD1 might be the D (5 bases). The CDR3 contains 17 residues. V shed 2 bases and J shed 4 bases, with 20 bases lying between them. Germline V gives CDR1 ENHRY, CDR2 SYGVKD. The CDR3 loop is CAISEGQGIRLGETQYF. The CDR3 region has the DNA TGTGCCATCAGTGAGGGTCAGGGAATTCGCTTGGGAGAGACCCAGTACTTC.

This clonotype was counted a few times. V and J are TRBV28 and TRBJ2-3, with D perhaps matching TRBD1 or TRBD2 (6 bases each). Germline CDR1 MDHEN, CDR2 SYDVKM. V lost 3 bases to trimming and J lost 2 bases, with 12 bases between them. The length of the CDR3 is 15 residues. CDR3: CASSLIRGLTDTQYF. The DNA for the CDR3 is TGTGCCAGCAGTTTGATCCGGGGGCTCACAGATACGCAGTATTTT.